This T cell receptor (beta chain) was documented in a study of T-cell reconstitution after alpha-beta-depleted transplantation in children. A library of TCRbeta sequences, prepared with unique molecular identifiers, was generated. TCRdb analysed the PCR reads with MiXCR anew, one entry per CDR3 protein. The sample has around 530,000 distinct CDR3 sequences; about 31% are singletons. Germline-derived CDR1 and CDR2 are SQVTM and ANQGSEA. With 3 bases clipped from V and 1 base from J, the junction kept 7 bases outside the gene matches. The CDR3 sequence is 15 residues long. Only a few counts were recorded for this clonotype.

Sequenced material: PBMCs from the stem cell graft donor, taken from the stem cell graft. The chain employs TRBV29-1 and TRBJ1-1, with 8 bases matching TRBD1. The receptor comes from a human donor who donated a stem cell graft to a child with aplastic anemia. CDR3 amino acids: CSVDLRDRGNTEAFF. Here the CDR3 DNA reads TGCAGCGTTGACCTGCGAGACAGGGGGAACACTGAAGCTTTCTTT.